There are many counts of the clone carrying this T cell receptor (beta chain). The observed sequence ends 3 residues before the CDR3 terminus, with the missing tail filled in from the germline J gene. This sample stems from a study of T cell clonality in common variable immunodeficiency. The CDR3 totals 13 residues. The junction had 0 bases not matched to a gene; V was cut back by 8 bases and J by 5 bases. Germline V gene sequence: CDR1 SGHTA, CDR2 FQGNSA. Assay: immunoSEQ multiplex PCR; the TCRdb copy retains only in-frame clones and omits some. The data list about 52,000 clones, none observed once; about 1.8% falls to the top ten.

The TCR originated in a person aged 18-70 years in good health. Input material: peripheral blood mononuclear cells. The chain carries TRBV7-2 and TRBJ2-2; TRBD2 aligns across 12 bases. The DNA read from the CDR3 is TGTGCCAGCGGACTAGCGGGGACCGGGGAG. This translates into CASGLAGTGE. The full-length CDR3 reads as CASGLAGTGELFF. The full variable domain, in which reference TRBV7-2 and TRBJ2-2 provide the parts outside the CDR3, is GAGVSQSPSNKVTEKGKDVELRCDPISGHTALYWYRQSLGQGLEFLIYFQGNSAPDKSGLPSDRFSAERTGGSVSTLTIQRTQQEDSAVYLCASGLAGTGELFFGEGSRLTVL.